Listed here are 9 T cell receptor beta chains from one sample, sequenced in a study of CD8 T cells in ankylosing spondylitis (dated by TCRdb to about 2017). Preparation of the library involved 5' RACE. The sequencer listed for this sample is Illumina HiSeq 2500. The raw public reads went through TCRdb reprocessing: fastp at Q25, MiXCR clone calling, in-frame beta chains kept. Rows are unified per CDR3 protein, each entry keeping the most common DNA and genes. This sample lists about 240,000 distinct CDR3 sequences; around 11% were detected once. Under 7% of the sample lies in the top ten. The sequencing input was blood, either unsorted or a sorted T cell fraction (not recorded which). The receptors stem from a male donor with ankylosing spondylitis or in good health (not recorded which).

This clonotype was counted many times. V and J are TRBV14 and TRBJ2-1; D might be TRBD1 or TRBD2, each matching 6 bases. This CDR3 contains 17 residues. Trimming took off 7 bases at V and 6 bases at J, with 25 bases between the two ends. Germline V lookup: CDR1 SGHDN, CDR2 FVKESK. CDR3 region: CASTGGGRRGISNEQFF. DNA of the CDR3: TGTGCCAGCACCGGAGGGGGTCGGCGGGGTATTTCCAATGAGCAGTTCTTC.

This clonotype was counted ten times or more. The rearrangement uses TRBV6-2 or TRBV6-3 and TRBJ1-5; D is perhaps TRBD1 (6 bases). The CDR3 is 13 residues long. Trimming took 7 bases from V and 6 from J, leaving 13 bases between them. The V gene's germline CDR1 is MNHEY and CDR2 SVGEGT. The CDR3, as DNA: TGTGCCAGCAAGTCACAGGGACTTCAGCCCCAGCATTTT. It codes for CASKSQGLQPQHF.

This clonotype showed up many times. The rearrangement uses TRBV6-5 and TRBJ2-1; TRBD2 matches at 7 bases. The CDR3 is 14 residues long. Germline assignment: CDR1 MNHEY and CDR2 SVGAGI. The V and J ends lost 8 bases and 2 bases, in that order; junction bases with no gene match: 6. The CDR3 loop reads CASDPSGPYNEQFF. DNA of the CDR3: TGTGCCAGCGATCCTAGCGGTCCCTACAATGAGCAGTTCTTC.

This clonotype has more than one count but fewer than ten. J is TRBJ2-7 and V is TRBV27; 7 bases line up with TRBD1. The J segment lost 4 bases and the V segment lost 0 bases, leaving 6 bases of the junction unmatched. The CDR3 runs to 15 residues. The germline CDR1 and CDR2 sequences are MNHEY and SMNVEV (reference sequence). The CDR3 nucleotides are TGTGCCAGCAGTTTATCCGCGACAGGGTTGTACGAGCAGTACTTC. It is translated as CASSLSATGLYEQYF.

This clonotype was seen many times. The rearrangement uses TRBV5-1 and TRBJ2-1, with no clear D. Germline V gene data show CDR1 as SGHRS and CDR2 as YFSETQ. The length of the CDR3 is 13 residues. With 1 base removed from V and 7 bases from J, the gap between germline ends came to 9 bases. CDR3 sequence: CASSLSNLNEQFF. In DNA, the CDR3 is TGCGCCAGCAGCTTGAGCAACCTGAATGAGCAGTTCTTC.

Many counts were recorded for this clonotype. The V call is TRBV20-1, the J call TRBJ2-1; tentative D call: TRBD2 (6 bases). The V and J ends lost 5 bases and 5 bases respectively, with 13 bases between them. CDR1 DFQATT and CDR2 SNEGSKA come from the germline V gene (reference sequence). CDR3 length: 13 residues. This chain's CDR3 is CSALGTSHNEQFF. CDR3 nucleotides: TGCAGTGCTCTGGGGACTTCTCACAATGAGCAGTTCTTC.

This clonotype came up many times. J is TRBJ1-2 and V is TRBV5-1; weak D call: TRBD1 (5 bases). The CDR3 runs to 15 residues. Trimming took off 0 bases at V and 2 bases at J, with 11 bases between the two ends. The germline V gene encodes CDR1 SGHRS and CDR2 YFSETQ. This chain's CDR3 is CASSLARRGNYGYTF. In nucleotides, the CDR3 is TGCGCCAGCAGCTTGGCCCGACGGGGGAACTATGGCTACACCTTC.

The chain couples TRBV7-2 to TRBJ2-1; 9 bases are shared with TRBD2. Germline CDR1 and CDR2: SGHTA and FQGNSA. The CDR3 covers 15 residues. Trimming took 1 base from V and 5 from J; bases not matched to a gene: 3. The CDR3, as DNA: TGTGCCAGCAGCTTAGTTCCTAGCGGGAACAATGAGCAGTTCTTC. It codes for CASSLVPSGNNEQFF.

In its sample, this clonotype was seen many times. This chain joins TRBV20-1 and TRBJ2-1; 15 bases align to TRBD2. V lost 5 bases, J lost 7 bases, and 9 bases stayed unmatched. This CDR3 comprises 16 residues. The V gene's germline CDR1 is DFQATT and CDR2 SNEGSKA (reference sequence). The CDR3 nucleotides read TGCAGTGCTCCGCCCGGGACTAGCGGGAGGCCTAATGAGCAGTTCTTC. It encodes CSAPPGTSGRPNEQFF.